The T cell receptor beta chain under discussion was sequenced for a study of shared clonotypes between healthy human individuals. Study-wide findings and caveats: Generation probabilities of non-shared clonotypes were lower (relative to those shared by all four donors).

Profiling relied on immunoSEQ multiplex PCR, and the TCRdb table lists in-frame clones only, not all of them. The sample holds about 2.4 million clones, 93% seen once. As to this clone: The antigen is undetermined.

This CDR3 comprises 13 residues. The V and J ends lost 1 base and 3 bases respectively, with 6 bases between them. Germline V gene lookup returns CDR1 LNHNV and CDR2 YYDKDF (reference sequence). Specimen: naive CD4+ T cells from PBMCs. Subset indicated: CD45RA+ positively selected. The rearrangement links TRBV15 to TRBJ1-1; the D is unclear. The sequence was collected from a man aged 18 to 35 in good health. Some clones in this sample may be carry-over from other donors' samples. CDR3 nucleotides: TGTGCCACCAGCAGAGTGCGTGACACTGAAGCTTTCTTT. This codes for CATSRVRDTEAFF.